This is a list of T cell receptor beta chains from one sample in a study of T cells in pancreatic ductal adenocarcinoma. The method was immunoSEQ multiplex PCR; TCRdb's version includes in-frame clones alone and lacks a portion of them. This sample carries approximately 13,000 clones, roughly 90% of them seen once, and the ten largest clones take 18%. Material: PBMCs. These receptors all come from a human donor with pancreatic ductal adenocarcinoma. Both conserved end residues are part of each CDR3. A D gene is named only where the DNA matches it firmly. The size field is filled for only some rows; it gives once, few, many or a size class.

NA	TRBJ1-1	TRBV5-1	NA	CAIEWAAEAFF	TGCGCCATCGAGTGGGCAGCGGAAGCTTTCTTT
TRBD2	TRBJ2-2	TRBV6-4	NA	CASSVELAGHNGELFF	TGTGCCAGCAGTGTGGAACTAGCGGGACACAACGGGGAGCTGTTTTTT
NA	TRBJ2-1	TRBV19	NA	CASSRSLAGANEQFF	TGTGCCAGTAGTAGGAGTTTAGCAGGGGCCAATGAGCAGTTCTTC
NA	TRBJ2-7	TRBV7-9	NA	CASSSRGDYEQYF	TGTGCCAGCAGCTCCCGCGGGGACTACGAGCAGTACTTC
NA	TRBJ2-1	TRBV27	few	CASSLGGREQFF	TGTGCCAGCAGTTTAGGAGGTCGTGAGCAGTTCTTC
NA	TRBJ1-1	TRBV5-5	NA	CASSSWDGNTEAFF	TGTGCCAGCAGCTCCTGGGACGGTAACACTGAAGCTTTCTTT
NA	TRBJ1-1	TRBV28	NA	CASSWGIAEAFF	TGTGCCAGCAGTTGGGGGATCGCTGAAGCTTTCTTT
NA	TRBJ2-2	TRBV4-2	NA	CATSNTGELFF	TGTGCCACCTCGAACACCGGGGAGCTGTTTTTT
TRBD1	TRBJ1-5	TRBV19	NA	CASKGQGVQPQHF	TGTGCCAGTAAAGGACAGGGTGTACAGCCCCAGCATTTT
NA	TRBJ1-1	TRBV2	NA	CASVQPDSEAFF	TGTGCCAGCGTCCAACCGGACTCTGAAGCTTTCTTT
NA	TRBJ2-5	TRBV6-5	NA	CASSYGHATTQYF	TGTGCCAGCAGTTATGGACACGCGACGACCCAGTACTTC
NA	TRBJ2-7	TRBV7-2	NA	CASSHRTGGFSYEQYF	TGTGCCAGCAGCCACCGCACAGGTGGTTTCTCCTACGAGCAGTACTTC
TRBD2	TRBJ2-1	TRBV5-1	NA	CASSLEGLAGVDEQFF	TGCGCCAGCAGCCTGGAAGGACTAGCGGGAGTGGATGAGCAGTTCTTC
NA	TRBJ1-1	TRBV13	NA	CASSGTEAFF	TGTGCCAGCAGTGGCACTGAAGCTTTCTTT
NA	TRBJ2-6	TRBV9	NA	CASGHHLVSGANVLTF	TGTGCCAGCGGACACCACCTTGTCTCTGGGGCCAACGTCCTGACTTTC
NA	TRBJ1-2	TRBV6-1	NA	CASSEGEVHYGYTF	TGTGCCAGCAGTGAAGGGGAGGTGCACTATGGCTACACCTTC
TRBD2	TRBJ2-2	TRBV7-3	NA	CASSWGLAGFGGELFF	TGTGCCAGCAGCTGGGGACTAGCGGGATTCGGCGGGGAGCTGTTTTTT
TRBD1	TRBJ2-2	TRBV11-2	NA	CASSSNRQGTNTGELFF	TGTGCCAGCAGCAGCAACCGACAGGGGACGAACACCGGGGAGCTGTTTTTT
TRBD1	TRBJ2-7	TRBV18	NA	CASSLAGQGLGEQYF	TGTGCCAGCTCCCTCGCGGGACAGGGGCTTGGCGAGCAGTACTTC
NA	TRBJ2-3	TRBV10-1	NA	CASSESSGADTQYF	TGCGCCAGCAGTGAGTCGTCAGGGGCAGATACGCAGTATTTT
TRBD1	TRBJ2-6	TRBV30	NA	CAWSLTGSNVLTF	TGTGCCTGGAGTTTGACAGGGTCCAACGTCCTGACTTTC
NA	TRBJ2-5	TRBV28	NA	CASSPEETQYF	TGTGCCAGCAGTCCTGAAGAGACCCAGTACTTC
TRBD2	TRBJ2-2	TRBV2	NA	CASRGGINTGELFF	TGTGCCAGCAGGGGGGGGATTAACACCGGGGAGCTGTTTTTT
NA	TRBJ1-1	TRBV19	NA	CASSPNQNTEAFF	TGTGCCAGTAGTCCAAATCAGAACACTGAAGCTTTCTTT
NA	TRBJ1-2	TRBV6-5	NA	CASSSHSPPGYTF	TGTGCCAGCAGTTCCCACTCACCACCTGGCTACACCTTC
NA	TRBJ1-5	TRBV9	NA	CASSVDGGNQPQHF	TGTGCCAGCAGCGTAGACGGGGGCAATCAGCCCCAGCATTTT
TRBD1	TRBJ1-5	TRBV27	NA	CASSFRRDSHQPQHF	TGTGCCAGCAGTTTTAGGAGGGACAGCCATCAGCCCCAGCATTTT
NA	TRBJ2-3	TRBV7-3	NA	CASSSTGNLDTQYF	TGTGCCAGCAGCTCAACAGGGAATTTGGATACGCAGTATTTT
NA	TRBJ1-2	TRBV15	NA	CATSRTPDVGYTF	TGTGCCACCAGCAGAACACCAGATGTCGGCTACACCTTC
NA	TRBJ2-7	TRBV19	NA	CASSTGTSYEQYF	TGTGCCAGTAGTACCGGGACCTCCTACGAGCAGTACTTC
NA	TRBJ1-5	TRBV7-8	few	CASSLASNQPQHF	TGTGCCAGCAGCTTAGCCAGCAATCAGCCCCAGCATTTT
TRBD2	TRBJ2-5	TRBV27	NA	CASSFNSGRETQYF	TGTGCCAGCAGTTTTAATAGCGGGAGGGAGACCCAGTACTTC
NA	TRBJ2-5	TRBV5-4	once	CASSFGGLETQYF	TGTGCCAGCAGCTTTGGGGGGTTGGAGACCCAGTACTTC
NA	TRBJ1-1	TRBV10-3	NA	CATLSAVMNTEAFF	TGTGCCACCCTGAGCGCAGTTATGAACACTGAAGCTTTCTTT
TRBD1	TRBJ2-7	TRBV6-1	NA	CASSGPSGTGGAEQYF	TGTGCCAGCAGTGGGCCCTCCGGGACAGGGGGCGCCGAGCAGTACTTC
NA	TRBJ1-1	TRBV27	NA	CASSALANTEAFF	TGTGCCAGCAGTGCCCTTGCGAACACTGAAGCTTTCTTT
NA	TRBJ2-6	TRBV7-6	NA	CASSLGRASGANVLTF	TGTGCCAGCAGCTTAGGACGGGCCTCTGGGGCCAACGTCCTGACTTTC
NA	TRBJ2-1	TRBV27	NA	CASSLLGPVSSYNEQFF	TGTGCCAGCAGTTTACTCGGCCCCGTGAGCTCCTACAATGAGCAGTTCTTC
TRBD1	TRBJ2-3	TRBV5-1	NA	CASGTGSGGDTQYF	TGCGCCAGCGGGACAGGGAGTGGGGGAGATACGCAGTATTTT
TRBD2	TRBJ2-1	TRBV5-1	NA	CASSLMGGNNEQFF	TGCGCCAGCAGCTTGATGGGAGGGAACAATGAGCAGTTCTTC
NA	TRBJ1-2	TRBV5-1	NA	CASSPGAEGIYGYTF	TGCGCCAGCAGCCCAGGGGCGGAAGGTATCTATGGCTACACCTTC
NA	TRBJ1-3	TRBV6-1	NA	CASTGNAMAGNTIYF	TGTGCCAGCACGGGTAATGCGATGGCTGGAAACACCATATATTTT
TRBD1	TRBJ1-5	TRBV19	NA	CASWTGGVQPQHF	TGTGCCAGTTGGACAGGGGGCGTTCAGCCCCAGCATTTT
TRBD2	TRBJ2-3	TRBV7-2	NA	CASSPRSGLDTDTQYF	TGTGCCAGCAGTCCTCGGTCCGGACTAGACACAGATACGCAGTATTTT
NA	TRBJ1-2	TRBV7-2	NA	CASSLAGAATNYGYTF	TGTGCCAGCAGCTTAGCGGGGGCAGCGACTAACTATGGCTACACCTTC
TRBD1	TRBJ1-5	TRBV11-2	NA	CASSQGQGQPQHF	TGTGCCAGCAGCCAAGGACAGGGTCAGCCCCAGCATTTT